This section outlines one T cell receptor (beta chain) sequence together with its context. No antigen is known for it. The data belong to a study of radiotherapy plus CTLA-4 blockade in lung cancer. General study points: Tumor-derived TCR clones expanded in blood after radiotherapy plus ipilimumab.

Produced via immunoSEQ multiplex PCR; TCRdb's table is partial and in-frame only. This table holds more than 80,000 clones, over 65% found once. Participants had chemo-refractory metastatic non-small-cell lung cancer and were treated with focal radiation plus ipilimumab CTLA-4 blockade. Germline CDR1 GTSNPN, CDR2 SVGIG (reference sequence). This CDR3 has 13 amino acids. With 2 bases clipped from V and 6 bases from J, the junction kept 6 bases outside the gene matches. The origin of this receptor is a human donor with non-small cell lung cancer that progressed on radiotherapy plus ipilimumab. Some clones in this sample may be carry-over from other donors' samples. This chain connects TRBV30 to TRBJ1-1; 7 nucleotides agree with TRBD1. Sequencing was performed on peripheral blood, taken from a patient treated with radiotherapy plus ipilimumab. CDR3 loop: CAWSTGQASEAFF. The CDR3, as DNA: TGTGCCTGGAGTACCGGACAGGCTTCTGAAGCTTTCTTT.